This record looks at one T cell receptor (beta chain) sequence and its context. What it binds is unknown. This CDR3 has 15 amino acids. V dropped 5 bases and J dropped 4 bases, with 16 bases sitting between them. CDR1 SGDLS and CDR2 YYNGEE come from the germline V gene. The assay was immunoSEQ multiplex PCR, and TCRdb's table has in-frame clones only and misses some. The sample includes 65,000 to 95,000 clones, 91% of them seen just once. These data come from a study of OX40 agonist ivuxolimab in advanced cancers. Study-wide results and limits: Partial responders dosed at 0.1-3.0 mg/kg displayed clonal expansion ranking among the lowest.

Enrollment shut out patients with autoimmune disease history or systemic immunosuppression. The TCR originated in an adult with an advanced solid tumor such as melanoma, head and neck, liver or kidney cancer. The chain recombines TRBV9 with TRBJ2-1; D is possibly TRBD2 (5 bases). This material consisted of CD4+ or CD8+ T cells sorted from blood, taken in a trial of the OX40 agonist ivuxolimab. The CDR3 here is CASSFTGLFYNEQFF. Written as DNA, the CDR3 is TGTGCCAGCAGTTTTACTGGACTTTTTTACAATGAGCAGTTCTTC.